The TCR beta chain described here comes from a study of blood T cell repertoires in COVID-19. The protocol was immunoSEQ multiplex PCR, while the TCRdb copy is restricted to in-frame clones and leaves out a portion. Of about 150,000 clones detected, around 87% appear once; the ten largest clones hold 2.5% to 3%. Sequencing was done on a sample of peripheral blood. The clonotype was recovered from a woman older than 75 with COVID-19, enrolled during active disease.

The CDR3 region is CASSPGTSGSHNEQFF. DNA for the CDR3: TGTGCCAGCTCACCAGGGACTAGCGGGAGCCACAATGAGCAGTTCTTC. The chain employs TRBV18 and TRBJ2-1; 14 nucleotides match TRBD2. The length of the CDR3 is 16 residues. The ends lost 2 bases at V and 5 bases at J; junction bases unmatched: 2. Looked up from germline, CDR1 is KGHSH and CDR2 is LQKENI. Supplemented by reference TRBV18 and TRBJ2-1, the full variable domain reads NAGVMQNPRHLVRRRGQEARLRCSPMKGHSHVYWYRQLPEEGLKFMVYLQKENIIDESGMPKERFSAEFPKEGPSILRIQQVVRGDSAAYFCASSPGTSGSHNEQFFGPGTRLTVL.